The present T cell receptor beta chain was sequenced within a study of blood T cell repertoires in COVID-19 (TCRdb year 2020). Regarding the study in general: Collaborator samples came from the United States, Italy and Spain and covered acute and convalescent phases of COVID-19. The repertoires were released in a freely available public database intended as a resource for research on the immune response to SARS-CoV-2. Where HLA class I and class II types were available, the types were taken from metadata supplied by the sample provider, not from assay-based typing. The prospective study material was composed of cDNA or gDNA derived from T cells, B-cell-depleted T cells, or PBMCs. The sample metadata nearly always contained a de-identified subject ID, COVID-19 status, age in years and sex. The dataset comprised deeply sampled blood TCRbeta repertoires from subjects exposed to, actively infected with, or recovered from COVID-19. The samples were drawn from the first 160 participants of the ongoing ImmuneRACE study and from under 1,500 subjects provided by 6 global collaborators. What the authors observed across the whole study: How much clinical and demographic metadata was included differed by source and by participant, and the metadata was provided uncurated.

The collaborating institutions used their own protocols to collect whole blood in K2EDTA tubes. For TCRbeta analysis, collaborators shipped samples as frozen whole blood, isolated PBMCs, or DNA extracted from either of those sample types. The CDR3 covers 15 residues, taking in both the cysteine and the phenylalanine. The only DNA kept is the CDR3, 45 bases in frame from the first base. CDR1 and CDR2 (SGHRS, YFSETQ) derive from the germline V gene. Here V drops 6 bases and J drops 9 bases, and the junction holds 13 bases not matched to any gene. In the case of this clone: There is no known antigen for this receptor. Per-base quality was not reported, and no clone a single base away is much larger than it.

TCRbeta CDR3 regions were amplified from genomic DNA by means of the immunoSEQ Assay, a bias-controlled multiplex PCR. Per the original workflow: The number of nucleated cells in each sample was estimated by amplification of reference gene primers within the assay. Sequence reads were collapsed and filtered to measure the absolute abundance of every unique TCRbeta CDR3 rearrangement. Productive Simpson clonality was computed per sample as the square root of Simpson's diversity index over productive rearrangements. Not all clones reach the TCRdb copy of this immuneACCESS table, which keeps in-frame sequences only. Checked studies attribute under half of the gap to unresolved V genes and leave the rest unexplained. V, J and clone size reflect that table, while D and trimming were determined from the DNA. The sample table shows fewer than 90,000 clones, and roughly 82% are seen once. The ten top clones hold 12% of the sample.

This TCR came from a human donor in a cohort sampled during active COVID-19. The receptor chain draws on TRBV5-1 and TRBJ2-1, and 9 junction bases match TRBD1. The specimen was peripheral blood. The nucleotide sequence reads TGCGCCAGCAATTCCCCGGGACAGGGTTCTATTGAGCAGTTCTTC. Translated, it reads CASNSPGQGSIEQFF.